What follows are 9 T cell receptor beta chains derived from one specimen sequenced in a study of CD8 T cells in Susac syndrome. With random hexamers, reverse transcription was performed on roughly 0.45 to 1 ug of RNA. TCRdb used MiXCR to reprocess the immunoSEQ multiplex PCR reads, holding one entry per CDR3 protein. This table has a few hundred thousand distinct CDR3 sequences, approximately 92% appearing once. The material sequenced was CD4+ T cells from PBMCs. Every receptor here comes from a human donor with multiple sclerosis.

A single count supports this clonotype. This rearrangement joins TRBV20-1 to TRBJ2-1; 12 bases agree with TRBD2. With V trimmed by 0 bases and J by 8 bases, 11 bases remained unmatched. Per germline, CDR1 DFQATT and CDR2 SNEGSKA (reference sequence). This CDR3 region has 17 residues. CDR3 nucleotides: TGCAGTGCTAGAGATCCCTTCTCGACTAGCGGGAGCTATGAGCAGTTCTTC. Translated, it gives CSARDPFSTSGSYEQFF.

This rearrangement joins TRBV5-1 to TRBJ2-5; 12 bases are shared with TRBD2. J gave up 4 bases and V 3 bases, and 4 bases lay outside the gene matches. This CDR3 spans 15 amino acids. CDR1 and CDR2 from the germline V gene are SGHRS and YFSETQ. In nucleotides, the CDR3 is TGCGCCAGCAGCTCTTCGGGACTAGCGGGAGAGACCCAGTACTTC. Translating it yields CASSSSGLAGETQYF.

This clonotype occurred once. The chain combines TRBV6-2 or TRBV6-3 with TRBJ2-7; D is unclear. Between the trimmed V and J ends, which lost 2 bases and 7 bases, there was a span of 0 bases. The CDR3 spans 9 residues. Germline CDR1 and CDR2: MNHEY and SVGEGT. For the CDR3, the DNA is TGTGCCAGCAGTTACGAGCAGTACGTC. Protein sequence: CASSYEQYV.

The rearrangement joins TRBV5-1 to TRBJ1-2, with 8 bases identical to TRBD1. This CDR3 spans 15 amino acids. V shed 2 bases, J shed 6 bases, and the junction held 9 bases outside the gene matches. Germline values: CDR1 SGHRS, CDR2 YFSETQ. As DNA, the CDR3 is TGCGCCAGCAGCTTCCAGGGGGCCCCTAGAGATGGCTACACCTTC. Amino acids: CASSFQGAPRDGYTF.

The chain employs TRBV2 and TRBJ1-1; D remains ambiguous. The V end was cut by 6 bases, the J end by 6 bases, with 14 bases between. Germline values: CDR1 SNHLY, CDR2 FYNNEI. The CDR3 runs to 13 residues. The DNA for the CDR3 is TGTGCCAGCAGCCTGACACTTGTCTCTGAAGCTTTCTTT. Translating it yields CASSLTLVSEAFF.

V is TRBV12-3 or TRBV12-4 and J is TRBJ1-1; 12 nucleotides line up with TRBD1. V was clipped by 6 bases and J by 5 bases; unmatched bases: 7. There are 15 residues in the CDR3. The CDR3 DNA follows: TGTGCCAGCAGATGGGACAGGGGGCGTGATACTGAAGCTTTCTTT. Translation gives CASRWDRGRDTEAFF.

The chain combines TRBV9 with TRBJ1-2; 10 nucleotides match TRBD1. Germline CDR1 is SGDLS and CDR2 is YYNGEE. The CDR3 contains 18 residues. With 0 bases clipped from V and 7 bases from J, the junction kept 15 bases outside the gene matches. Written as DNA, the CDR3 is TGTGCCAGCAGCGTAGGTACGAGACCGGGACAGGGGACGCGTGGCTACACCTTC. As protein: CASSVGTRPGQGTRGYTF.

The CDR3 coding sequence is TGTGCCAGCAGCCAGGGGACAGGGGGCCGGGTTGACTATGGCTACACCTTC. Its translation is CASSQGTGGRVDYGYTF. V gene TRBV4-2 combines with J gene TRBJ1-2; 12 bases fit TRBD1. This CDR3 spans 17 amino acids. Trimming cost V 3 bases and J 3 bases; bases outside gene matches: 8. The germline V gene has CDR1 LGHNA and CDR2 YNFKEQ.

The chain is built from TRBV30 and TRBJ1-3, with D hard to call. CDR3 length: 10 residues. V lost 6 bases and J 6 bases, leaving 6 bases between the germline ends. The germline gives CDR1 GTSNPN, CDR2 SVGIG (reference sequence). Here the CDR3 DNA reads TGTGCCTGCGCCGTAAACACCATATATTTT. Translating it yields CACAVNTIYF.